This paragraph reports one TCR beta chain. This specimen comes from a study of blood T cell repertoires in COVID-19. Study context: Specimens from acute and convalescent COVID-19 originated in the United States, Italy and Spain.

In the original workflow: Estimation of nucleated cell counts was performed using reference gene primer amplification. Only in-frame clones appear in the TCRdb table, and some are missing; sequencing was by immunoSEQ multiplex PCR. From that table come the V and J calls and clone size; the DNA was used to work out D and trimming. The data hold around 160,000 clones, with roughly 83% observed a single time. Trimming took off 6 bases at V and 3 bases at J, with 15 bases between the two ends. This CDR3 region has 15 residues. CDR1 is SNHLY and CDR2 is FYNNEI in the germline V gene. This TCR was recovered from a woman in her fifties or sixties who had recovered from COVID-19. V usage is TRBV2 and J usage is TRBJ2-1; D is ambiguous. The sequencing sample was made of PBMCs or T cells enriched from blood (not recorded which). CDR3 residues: CASSALPLDYNEQFF. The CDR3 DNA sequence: TGTGCCAGCAGCGCACTACCATTGGACTACAATGAGCAGTTCTTC.